One and the same sample provided the 15 T cell receptor beta chains below, sequenced in a study of T cells in Graves' hyperthyroidism and ophthalmopathy (dated by TCRdb to about 2019). The library was generated by multiplex PCR. The data were produced on an Illumina HiSeq 2000. TCR beta CDR3 regions were amplified from RNA transcripts. For the first round of RT-PCR on the TCR CDR3, the HTBI primer set was used together with the Qiagen OneStep RT-PCR kit. TCRdb passed the public sequencing reads through fastp at Q25 and MiXCR, retaining productive beta sequences. Rows are combined by CDR3 protein, so each entry shows the most common genes and DNA. For this sample there are 400,000 to 500,000 distinct CDR3 sequences; approximately 15% appear just once. Of the sample, about 12% falls within the top ten clones. Sequencing used blood. The origin of the receptors is a man aged 18 to 30 with Graves' ophthalmopathy.

The sample holds a few counts of this clonotype. The rearrangement uses TRBV5-6 and TRBJ2-7, with 7 bases aligning to TRBD2. In germline, CDR1 is SGHDT, CDR2 YYEEEE. Unmatched junction bases numbered 10, after V lost 4 bases and J lost 0 bases. The CDR3 loop spans 16 amino acids. The CDR3: CASSTTGGFGSYEQYF. The DNA for the CDR3 is TGTGCCAGCAGCACCACGGGAGGATTCGGCTCCTACGAGCAGTACTTC.

This clonotype was seen repeatedly, ten times or more. The chain has TRBV3-1 and TRBJ2-7; D remains unclear. V lost 0 bases to trimming and J lost 4 bases, with 13 bases between them. CDR1 and CDR2 from the germline V gene are LGHDT and YNNKEL (reference sequence). The CDR3 length is 15 residues. This chain's CDR3 is CASSQDLSYTYEQYF. For the CDR3, the DNA is TGTGCCAGCAGCCAAGATCTTAGTTATACGTACGAGCAGTACTTC.

At least ten counts were recorded for this clonotype. V and J are TRBV20-1 and TRBJ1-1; 7 bases agree with TRBD1. With 2 bases clipped from V and 4 bases from J, the junction kept 4 bases outside the gene matches. This CDR3 spans 13 amino acids. From germline, CDR1 is DFQATT and CDR2 SNEGSKA (reference sequence). CDR3 region: CSARTGVATEAFF. For the CDR3, the DNA is TGCAGTGCTAGAACAGGGGTGGCCACTGAAGCTTTCTTT.

This clonotype was recorded many times. The chain's CDR3 is CSAPVQGYQETQYF. CDR3 in DNA: TGCAGTGCCCCAGTACAGGGTTACCAAGAGACCCAGTACTTC. The chain uses TRBV20-1 and TRBJ2-5; D may be TRBD1 (6 bases). Germline V gene lookup returns CDR1 DFQATT and CDR2 SNEGSKA (reference sequence). With 6 bases removed from V and 0 bases from J, the gap between germline ends came to 14 bases. This CDR3 has 14 amino acids.

This clonotype was counted between two and nine times. J is TRBJ1-1 and V is TRBV3-1, with D uncertain. Trimming removed 4 bases from V and 1 base from J, with 10 bases in between. The germline CDR1 and CDR2 sequences are LGHDT and YNNKEL (reference sequence). This CDR3 has 14 residues. CDR3 amino acids: CASSRIAENTEAFF. The CDR3 DNA reads as TGTGCCAGCAGCCGGATTGCGGAGAACACTGAAGCTTTCTTT.

This clonotype has a handful of counts. The chain links TRBV10-2 to TRBJ1-5; unclear D gene. The CDR3 sequence is 14 residues long. Germline values: CDR1 WSHSY, CDR2 SAAADI. V lost 8 bases to trimming and J lost 3 bases, with 14 bases between them. The CDR3 DNA follows: TGCGCCAGCCTGTCCAGTCAGATCAATCAGCCCCAGCATTTT. Translating gives CASLSSQINQPQHF.

For the CDR3, the DNA is TGTGCCAGCAGCGGGGGGGGGGACAGGTCCTACGAGCAGTACTTC. As protein: CASSGGGDRSYEQYF. This chain connects TRBV7-2 to TRBJ2-7, with D possibly matching TRBD1 (8 bases). This CDR3 is 15 amino acids long. Deletions cut 5 bases from V and 1 base from J, with 15 bases between. The germline V gene has CDR1 SGHTA and CDR2 FQGNSA.

A single count supports this clonotype. This rearrangement joins TRBV10-3 to TRBJ1-5, with D maybe TRBD1 (6 bases). Germline lookup yields CDR1 ENHRY and CDR2 SYGVKD. The CDR3 is made up of 11 amino acids. The V gene lost 3 bases and the J gene lost 15 bases, with 12 bases spanning the gap. CDR3 sequence reads: CAISDGGGAHF. CDR3 DNA: TGTGCCATCAGTGATGGCGGGGGGGCGCATTTT.

J is TRBJ2-5 and V is TRBV7-9; 8 nucleotides agree with TRBD2. The germline V gene has CDR1 SEHNR and CDR2 FQNEAQ (reference sequence). This CDR3 spans 14 amino acids. The trim removed 5 bases at V and 3 bases at J, leaving 5 bases unmatched. CDR3 residues: CASSRGGGEETQYF. The DNA for the CDR3 is TGTGCCAGCAGCCGGGGGGGCGGAGAAGAGACCCAGTACTTC.

The chain has TRBV4-1 and TRBJ2-7, with 10 bases aligning to TRBD2. The CDR3 runs to 15 residues. Germline CDR1 and CDR2: MGHRA and YSYEKL. Trimming cost V 4 bases and J 6 bases; bases outside gene matches: 9. The CDR3 DNA is TGCGCCAGCAGCCTCCGACTAGCGGGCGCTGGCGAGCAGTACTTC. Residues: CASSLRLAGAGEQYF.

This clonotype was detected ten times or more. V usage is TRBV7-9 and J usage is TRBJ1-1, with D possibly matching TRBD1 (6 bases). The V gene lost 4 bases and the J gene lost 1 base, with 19 bases spanning the gap. Germline-derived CDR1 and CDR2 are SEHNR and FQNEAQ (reference sequence). The CDR3 totals 17 residues. As DNA, the CDR3 is TGTGCCAGCAGCTCCCGCTATAACAGGGTTGGGAACACTGAAGCTTTCTTT. It is translated as CASSSRYNRVGNTEAFF.

This clonotype was detected ten times or more. The V and J genes are TRBV6-1 and TRBJ1-6, with D perhaps TRBD1 (5 bases). The CDR3 contains 15 residues. Germline lookup yields CDR1 MNHNS and CDR2 SASEGT. The V end lost 5 bases, the J end lost 7 bases, and 15 bases lay between the germline ends. The CDR3 DNA reads TGTGCCAGCAGTTACGCGGGGGATCTGAATTCACCCCTCCACTTT. Protein: CASSYAGDLNSPLHF.

This clonotype was picked up many times. The V and J genes are TRBV4-1 and TRBJ1-2; D uncertain. Per germline, CDR1 MGHRA and CDR2 YSYEKL. V lost 3 bases, J lost 8 bases, and 13 bases lay in between. This CDR3 region has 13 residues. CDR3 protein: CASSQMDLGGYTF. DNA of the CDR3: TGCGCCAGCAGCCAGATGGACTTGGGAGGCTACACCTTC.

This clonotype came up many times. V and J are TRBV6-1 and TRBJ2-1, with 9 bases identical to TRBD2. V shed 5 bases and J 5 bases; nucleotides not matched to a gene: 10. Germline-derived CDR1 and CDR2 are MNHNS and SASEGT. This CDR3 has 16 amino acids. In nucleotides, the CDR3 is TGTGCCAGCAGTCCTCCAGCTAGCGGGACCAACAATGAGCAGTTCTTC. It translates to CASSPPASGTNNEQFF.

This clonotype occurred many times. V is TRBV30 and J is TRBJ1-2; no definite D call. The V end lost 2 bases, the J end lost 3 bases, and 7 bases lay between the germline ends. CDR1 and CDR2 (germline): GTSNPN, SVGIG (reference sequence). The CDR3 runs to 12 residues. The CDR3 nucleotides read TGTGCCTGGAGTACGGATTACTATGGCTACACCTTC. This codes for CAWSTDYYGYTF.